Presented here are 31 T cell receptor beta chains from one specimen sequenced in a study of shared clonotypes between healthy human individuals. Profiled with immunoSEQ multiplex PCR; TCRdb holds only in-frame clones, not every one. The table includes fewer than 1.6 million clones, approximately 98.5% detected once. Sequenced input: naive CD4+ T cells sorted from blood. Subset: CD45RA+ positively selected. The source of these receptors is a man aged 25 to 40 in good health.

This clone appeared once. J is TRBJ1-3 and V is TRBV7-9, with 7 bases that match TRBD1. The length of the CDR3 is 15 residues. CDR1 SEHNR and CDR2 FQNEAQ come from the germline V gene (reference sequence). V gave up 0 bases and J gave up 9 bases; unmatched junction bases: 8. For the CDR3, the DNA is TGTGCCAGCAGCTTAGCGTCTCAGGGGGTCGGCACCATATATTTT. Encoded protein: CASSLASQGVGTIYF.

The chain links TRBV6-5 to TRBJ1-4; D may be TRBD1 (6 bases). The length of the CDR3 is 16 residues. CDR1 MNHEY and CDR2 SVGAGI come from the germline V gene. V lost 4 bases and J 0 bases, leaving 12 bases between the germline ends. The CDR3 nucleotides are TGTGCCAGCAGTTCCAAATACAGGGCAACTAATGAAAAACTGTTTTTT. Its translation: CASSSKYRATNEKLFF.

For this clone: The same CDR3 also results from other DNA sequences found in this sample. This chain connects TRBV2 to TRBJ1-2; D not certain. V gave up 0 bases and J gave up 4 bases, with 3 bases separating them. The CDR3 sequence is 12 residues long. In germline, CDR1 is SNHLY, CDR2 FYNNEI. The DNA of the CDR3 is TGTGCCAGCAGTGAAGCCCTCTATGGCTACACCTTC. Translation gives CASSEALYGYTF.

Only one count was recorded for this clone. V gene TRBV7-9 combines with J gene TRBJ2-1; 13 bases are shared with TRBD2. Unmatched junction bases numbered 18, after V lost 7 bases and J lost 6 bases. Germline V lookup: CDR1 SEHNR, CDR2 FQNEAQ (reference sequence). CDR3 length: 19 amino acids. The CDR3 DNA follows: TGTGCCAGCACCCTGGGGTCGACTAGCGGGAGGATAATTCCCAATGAGCAGTTCTTC. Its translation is CASTLGSTSGRIIPNEQFF.

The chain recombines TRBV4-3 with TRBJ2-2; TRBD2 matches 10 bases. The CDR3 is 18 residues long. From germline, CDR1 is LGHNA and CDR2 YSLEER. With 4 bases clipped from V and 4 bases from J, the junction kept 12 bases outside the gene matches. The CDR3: CASSPVPLAGGSTGELFF. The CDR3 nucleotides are TGCGCCAGCAGCCCCGTCCCTTTAGCGGGAGGATCCACCGGGGAGCTGTTTTTT.

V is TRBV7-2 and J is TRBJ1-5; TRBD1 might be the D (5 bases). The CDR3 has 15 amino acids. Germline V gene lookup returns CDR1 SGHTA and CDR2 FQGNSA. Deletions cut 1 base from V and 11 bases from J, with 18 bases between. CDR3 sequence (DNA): TGTGCCAGCAGCTTAGTGGGCAGGGCCCAATCAGCCCAGCATTTT. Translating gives CASSLVGRAQSAQHF.

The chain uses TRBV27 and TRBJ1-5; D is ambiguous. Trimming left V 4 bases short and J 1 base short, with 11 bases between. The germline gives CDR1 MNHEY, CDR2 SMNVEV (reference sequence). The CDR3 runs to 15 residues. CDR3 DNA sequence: TGTGCCAGCAGTTCCCGAGGACGGAGCAATCAGCCCCAGCATTTT. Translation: CASSSRGRSNQPQHF.

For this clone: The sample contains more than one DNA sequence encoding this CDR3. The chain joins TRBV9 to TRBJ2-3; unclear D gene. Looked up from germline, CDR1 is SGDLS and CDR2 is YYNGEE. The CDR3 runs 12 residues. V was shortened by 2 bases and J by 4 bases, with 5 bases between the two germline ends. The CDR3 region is CASSVTADTQYF. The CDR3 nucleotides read TGTGCCAGCAGCGTCACGGCAGATACGCAGTATTTT.

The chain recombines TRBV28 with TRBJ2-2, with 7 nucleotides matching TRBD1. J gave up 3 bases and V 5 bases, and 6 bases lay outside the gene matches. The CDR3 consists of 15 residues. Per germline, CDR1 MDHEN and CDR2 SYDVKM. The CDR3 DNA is TGTGCCAGCAGTCCGGGACAGAGGGACACCGGGGAGCTGTTTTTT. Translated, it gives CASSPGQRDTGELFF.

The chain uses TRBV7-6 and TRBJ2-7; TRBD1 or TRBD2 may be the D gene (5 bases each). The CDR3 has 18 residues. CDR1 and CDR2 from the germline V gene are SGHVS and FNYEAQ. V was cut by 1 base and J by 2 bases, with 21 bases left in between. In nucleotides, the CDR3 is TGTGCCAGCAGCTTAGGAACCCCTACCGGGGCCCAGCCCTACGAGCAGTACTTC. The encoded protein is CASSLGTPTGAQPYEQYF.

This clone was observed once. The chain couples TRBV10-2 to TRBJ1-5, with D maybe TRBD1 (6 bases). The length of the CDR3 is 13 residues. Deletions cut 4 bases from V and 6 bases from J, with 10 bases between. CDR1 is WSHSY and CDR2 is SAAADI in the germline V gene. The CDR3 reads CASSAGGAQPQHF. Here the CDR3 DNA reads TGCGCCAGCAGTGCGGGGGGGGCTCAGCCCCAGCATTTT.

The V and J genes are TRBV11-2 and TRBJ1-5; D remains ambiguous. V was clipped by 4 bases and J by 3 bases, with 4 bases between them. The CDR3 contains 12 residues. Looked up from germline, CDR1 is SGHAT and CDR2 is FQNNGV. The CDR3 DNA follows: TGTGCCAGCAGCTCCAACAATCAGCCCCAGCATTTT. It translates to CASSSNNQPQHF.

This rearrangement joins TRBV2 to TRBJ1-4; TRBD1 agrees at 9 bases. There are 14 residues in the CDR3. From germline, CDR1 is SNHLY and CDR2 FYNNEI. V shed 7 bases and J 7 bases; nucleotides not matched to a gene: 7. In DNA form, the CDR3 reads TGTGCCAGCAACCTAGGACAGGGGTCTGAAAAACTGTTTTTT. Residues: CASNLGQGSEKLFF.

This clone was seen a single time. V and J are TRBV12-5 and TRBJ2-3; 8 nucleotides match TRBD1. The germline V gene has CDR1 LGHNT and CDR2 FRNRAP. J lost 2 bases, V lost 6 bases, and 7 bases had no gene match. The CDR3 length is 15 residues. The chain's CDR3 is CASGPRQGTTDTQYF. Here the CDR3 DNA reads TGTGCTAGTGGCCCTAGACAGGGGACCACAGATACGCAGTATTTT. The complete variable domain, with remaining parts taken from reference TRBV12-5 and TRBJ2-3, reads DARVTQTPRHKVTEMGQEVTMRCQPILGHNTVFWYRQTMMQGLELLAYFRNRAPLDDSGMPKDRFSAEMPDATLATLKIQPSEPRDSAVYFCASGPRQGTTDTQYFGPGTRLTVL.

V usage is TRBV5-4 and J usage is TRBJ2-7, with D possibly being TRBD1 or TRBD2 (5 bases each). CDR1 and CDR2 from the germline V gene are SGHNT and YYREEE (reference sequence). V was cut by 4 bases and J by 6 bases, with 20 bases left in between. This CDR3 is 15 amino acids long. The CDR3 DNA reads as TGTGCCAGCAGCGACCCGGGACCCAATCGAGGCGAGCAGTACTTC. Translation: CASSDPGPNRGEQYF.

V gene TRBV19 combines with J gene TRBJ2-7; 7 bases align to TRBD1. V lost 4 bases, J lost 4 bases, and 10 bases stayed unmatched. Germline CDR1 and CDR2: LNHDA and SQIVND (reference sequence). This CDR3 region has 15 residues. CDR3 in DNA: TGTGCCAGTAGTACATTGACAGGGTTTGGTTACGAGCAGTACTTC. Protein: CASSTLTGFGYEQYF.

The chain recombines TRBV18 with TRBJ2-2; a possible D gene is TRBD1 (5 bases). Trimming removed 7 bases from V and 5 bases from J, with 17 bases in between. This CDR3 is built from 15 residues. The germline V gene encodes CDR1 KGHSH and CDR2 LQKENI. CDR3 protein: CASLPAGRQTGELFF. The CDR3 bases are TGTGCCAGCTTACCCGCTGGGCGACAGACCGGGGAGCTGTTTTTT.

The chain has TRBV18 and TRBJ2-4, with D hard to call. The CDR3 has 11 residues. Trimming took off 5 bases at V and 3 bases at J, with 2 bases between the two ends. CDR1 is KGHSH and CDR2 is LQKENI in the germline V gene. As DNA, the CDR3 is TGTGCCAGCTCAGACAAAAACATTCAGTACTTC. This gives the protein CASSDKNIQYF.

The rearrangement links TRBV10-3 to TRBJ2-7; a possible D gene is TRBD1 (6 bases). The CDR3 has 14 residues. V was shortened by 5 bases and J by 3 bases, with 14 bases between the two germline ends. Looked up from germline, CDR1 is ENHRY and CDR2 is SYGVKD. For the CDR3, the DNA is TGTGCCATCAGTTTAGGACAGCTAGGCTACGAGCAGTACTTC. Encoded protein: CAISLGQLGYEQYF.

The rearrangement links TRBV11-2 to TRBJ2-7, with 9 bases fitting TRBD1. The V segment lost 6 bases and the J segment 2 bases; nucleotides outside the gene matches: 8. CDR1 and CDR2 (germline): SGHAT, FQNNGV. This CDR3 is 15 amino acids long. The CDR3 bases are TGTGCCAGCAGTCGTCCGGGGACAGGGACCTACGAGCAGTACTTC. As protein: CASSRPGTGTYEQYF.

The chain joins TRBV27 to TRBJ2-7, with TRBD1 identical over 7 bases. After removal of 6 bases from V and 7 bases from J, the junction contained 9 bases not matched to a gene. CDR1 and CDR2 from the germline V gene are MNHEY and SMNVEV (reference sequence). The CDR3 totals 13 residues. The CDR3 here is CASSRPPGGEQYF. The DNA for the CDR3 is TGTGCCAGCAGCCGCCCCCCAGGGGGTGAGCAGTACTTC.

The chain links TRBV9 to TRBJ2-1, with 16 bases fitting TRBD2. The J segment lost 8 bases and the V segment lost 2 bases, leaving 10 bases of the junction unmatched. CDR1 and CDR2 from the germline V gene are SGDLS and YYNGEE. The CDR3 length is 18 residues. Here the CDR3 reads CASSVGTSGREKVYEQFF. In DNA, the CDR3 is TGTGCCAGCAGCGTCGGGACTAGCGGGAGGGAGAAAGTGTATGAGCAGTTCTTC.

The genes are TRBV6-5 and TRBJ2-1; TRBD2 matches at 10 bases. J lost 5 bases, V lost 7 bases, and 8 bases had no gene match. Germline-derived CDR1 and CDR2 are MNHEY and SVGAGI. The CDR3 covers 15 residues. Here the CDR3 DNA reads TGTGCCAGCATGCCGCGGCTAGCGGGAGACAATGAGCAGTTCTTC. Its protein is CASMPRLAGDNEQFF.

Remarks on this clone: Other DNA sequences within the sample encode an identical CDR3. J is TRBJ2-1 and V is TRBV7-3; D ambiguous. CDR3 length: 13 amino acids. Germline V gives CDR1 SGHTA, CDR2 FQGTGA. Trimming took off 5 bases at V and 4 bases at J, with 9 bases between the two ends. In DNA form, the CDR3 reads TGTGCCAGCAGCCTGTCACAATACAATGAGCAGTTCTTC. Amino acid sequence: CASSLSQYNEQFF.

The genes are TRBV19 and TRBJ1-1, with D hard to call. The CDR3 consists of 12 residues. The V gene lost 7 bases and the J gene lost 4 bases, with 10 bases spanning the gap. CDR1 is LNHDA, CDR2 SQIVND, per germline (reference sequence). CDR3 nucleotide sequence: TGTGCCAGTAAACGGAACCCCACTGAAGCTTTCTTT. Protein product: CASKRNPTEAFF.

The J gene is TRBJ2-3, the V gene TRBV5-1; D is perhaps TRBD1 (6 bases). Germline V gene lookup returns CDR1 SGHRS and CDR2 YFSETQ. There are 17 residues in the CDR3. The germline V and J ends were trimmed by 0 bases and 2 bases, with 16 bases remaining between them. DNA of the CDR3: TGCGCCAGCAGCTTGGCCTTGAGACAGGTCAACACAGATACGCAGTATTTT. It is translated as CASSLALRQVNTDTQYF.

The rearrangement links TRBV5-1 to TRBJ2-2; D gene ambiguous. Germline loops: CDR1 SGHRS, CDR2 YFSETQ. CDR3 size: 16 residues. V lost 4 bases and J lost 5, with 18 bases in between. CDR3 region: CASSRPRSGSTGELFF. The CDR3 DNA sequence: TGCGCCAGCAGCCGCCCCCGGTCGGGTTCTACCGGGGAGCTGTTTTTT.

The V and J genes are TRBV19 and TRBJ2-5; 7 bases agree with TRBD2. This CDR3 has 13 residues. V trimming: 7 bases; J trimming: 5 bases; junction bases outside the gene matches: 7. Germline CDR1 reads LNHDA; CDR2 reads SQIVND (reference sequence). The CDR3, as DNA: TGTGCCAGTAAAGGACTAGGGCGGGAGACCCAGTACTTC. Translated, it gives CASKGLGRETQYF.

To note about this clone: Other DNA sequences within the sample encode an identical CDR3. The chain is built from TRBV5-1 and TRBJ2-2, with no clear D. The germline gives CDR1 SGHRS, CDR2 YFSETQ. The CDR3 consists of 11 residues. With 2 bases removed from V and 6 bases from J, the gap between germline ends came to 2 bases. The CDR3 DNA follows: TGCGCCAGCAGCTTTCCCGGGGAGCTGTTTTTT. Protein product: CASSFPGELFF.

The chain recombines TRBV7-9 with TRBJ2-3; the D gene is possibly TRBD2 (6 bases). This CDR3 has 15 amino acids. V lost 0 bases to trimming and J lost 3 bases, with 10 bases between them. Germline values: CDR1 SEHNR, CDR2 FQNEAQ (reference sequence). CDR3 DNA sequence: TGTGCCAGCAGCTTAGCGGGAGGTGCGACAGATACGCAGTATTTT. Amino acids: CASSLAGGATDTQYF.

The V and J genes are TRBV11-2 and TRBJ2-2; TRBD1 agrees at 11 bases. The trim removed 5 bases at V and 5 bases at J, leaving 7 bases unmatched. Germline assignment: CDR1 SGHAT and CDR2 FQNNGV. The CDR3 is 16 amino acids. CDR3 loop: CASSPGQGARTGELFF. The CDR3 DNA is TGTGCCAGCAGCCCTGGACAGGGGGCGCGAACCGGGGAGCTGTTTTTT.